One sample yielded the 5 T cell receptor beta chains listed below, sequenced in a study of T-cell memory formation after mild COVID-19. MiXCR, run by TCRdb on the 5' RACE reads, gives a single entry per CDR3 protein. This table has hundreds of thousands of distinct CDR3 sequences, approximately 13% appearing once. Sequencing was performed on PBMCs or a T cell subset sorted from them (not recorded which). Receptor source: a man in his late teens or twenties who had mild COVID-19 (a few samples of this study predate the infection). Cell type and time point are not known.

The V call is TRBV4-3, the J call TRBJ2-3; possibly TRBD2 for D (5 bases). V was cut by 4 bases and J by 2 bases, with 19 bases left in between. CDR3 length: 17 amino acids. Germline V gives CDR1 LGHNA, CDR2 YSLEER. In DNA form, the CDR3 reads TGCGCCAGCAGCCCTAGCCCTGCTAAGGGAGCCACAGATACGCAGTATTTT. Translation gives CASSPSPAKGATDTQYF.

This clonotype was counted between two and nine times. The rearrangement links TRBV7-3 to TRBJ2-3; 9 bases are a match to TRBD2. V gave up 5 bases and J gave up 4 bases; unmatched junction bases: 10. The CDR3 runs 16 residues. The germline gives CDR1 SGHTA, CDR2 FQGTGA. The CDR3 here is CASSPTSGGPPDTQYF. CDR3 sequence (DNA): TGTGCCAGCAGCCCGACTAGCGGAGGGCCCCCAGATACGCAGTATTTT. Based on the CDR3 plus reference TRBV7-3 and TRBJ2-3, the full variable domain is GAGVSQTPSNKVTEKGKYVELRCDPISGHTALYWYRQSLGQGPEFLIYFQGTGAADDSGLPNDRFFAVRPEGSVSTLKIQRTERGDSAVYLCASSPTSGGPPDTQYFGPGTRLTVL.

The sample holds a few counts of this clonotype. DNA for the CDR3: TGTGCCAGCAGCCCGCCGGGGAGCAATCAGCCCCAGCATTTT. Its protein is CASSPPGSNQPQHF. This sequence joins TRBV7-9 and TRBJ1-5; D uncertain. Looked up from germline, CDR1 is SEHNR and CDR2 is FQNEAQ (reference sequence). Trimming took off 5 bases at V and 1 base at J, with 9 bases between the two ends. The CDR3 covers 14 residues.

This clonotype was seen a few times. The chain links TRBV7-2 to TRBJ1-3, with D perhaps matching TRBD1 (5 bases). V lost 2 bases and J lost 0, with 14 bases in between. Germline loops: CDR1 SGHTA, CDR2 FQGNSA. The CDR3 is 17 amino acids. The CDR3 DNA reads as TGTGCCAGCAGCTTACATCAGGGCAGCTTCTCTGGAAACACCATATATTTT. It yields the protein CASSLHQGSFSGNTIYF.

This clonotype has more than one count but fewer than ten. The chain joins TRBV29-1 to TRBJ2-7; TRBD1 agrees at 7 bases. Germline lookup yields CDR1 SQVTM and CDR2 ANQGSEA. The trim removed 6 bases at V and 7 bases at J, leaving 6 bases unmatched. The CDR3 is made up of 11 amino acids. CDR3 sequence reads: CSVLQGSEQYV. CDR3 coding DNA: TGCAGCGTCTTACAGGGGTCGGAGCAGTACGTC.